This TCR beta chain derives from a study of T cells in women clearing cervical HPV infection. Concerning this clone: The DNA ends 3 residues before the CDR3 does, and the rest of the CDR3 is filled in from the germline J gene.

Produced via immunoSEQ multiplex PCR; TCRdb's table is partial and in-frame only. The sample is made up of about 33,000 clones, and the top ten hold roughly 1.5% of it. The germline V gene encodes CDR1 MDHEN and CDR2 SYDVKM. V was clipped by 5 bases and J by 3 bases; unmatched bases: 7. There are 14 residues in the CDR3. This chain connects TRBV28 to TRBJ2-7, with 7 bases identical to TRBD1. The clonotype was recovered from a woman between 18 and 70 years old with a cervical HPV16 infection that either progressed to CIN3+ or cleared (not recorded which). Sequencing used blood buffy coat. The CDR3 is CASSTLTGVYEQYF. CDR3 DNA (partial): TGTGCCAGCAGTACCCTAACAGGGGTCTACGAG.